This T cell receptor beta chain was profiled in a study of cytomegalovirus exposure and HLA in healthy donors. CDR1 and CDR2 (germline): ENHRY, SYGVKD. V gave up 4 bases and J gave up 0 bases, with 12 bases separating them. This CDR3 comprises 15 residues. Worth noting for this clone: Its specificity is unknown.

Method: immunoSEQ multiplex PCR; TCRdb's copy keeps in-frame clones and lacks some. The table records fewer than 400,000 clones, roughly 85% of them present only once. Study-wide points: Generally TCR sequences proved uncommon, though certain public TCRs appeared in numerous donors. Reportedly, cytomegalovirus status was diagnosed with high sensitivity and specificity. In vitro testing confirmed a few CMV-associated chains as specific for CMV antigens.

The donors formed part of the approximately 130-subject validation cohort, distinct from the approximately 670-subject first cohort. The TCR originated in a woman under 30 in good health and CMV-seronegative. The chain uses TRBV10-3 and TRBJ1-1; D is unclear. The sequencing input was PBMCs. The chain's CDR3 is CAISALDLMNTEAFF. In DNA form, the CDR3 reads TGTGCCATCAGTGCCCTAGATTTGATGAACACTGAAGCTTTCTTT.